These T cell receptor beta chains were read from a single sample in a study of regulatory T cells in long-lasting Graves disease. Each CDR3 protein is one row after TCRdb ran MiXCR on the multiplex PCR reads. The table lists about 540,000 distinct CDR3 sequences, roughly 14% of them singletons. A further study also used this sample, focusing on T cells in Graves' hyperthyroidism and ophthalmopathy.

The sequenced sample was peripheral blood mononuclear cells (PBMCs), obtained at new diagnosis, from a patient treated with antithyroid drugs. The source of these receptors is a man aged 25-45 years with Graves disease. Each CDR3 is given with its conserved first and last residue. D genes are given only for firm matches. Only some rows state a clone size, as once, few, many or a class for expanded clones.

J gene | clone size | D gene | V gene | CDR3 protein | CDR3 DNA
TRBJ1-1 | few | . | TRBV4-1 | CASRVIMNTEAFF | TGCGCCAGCAGGGTGATAATGAACACTGAAGCTTTCTTT
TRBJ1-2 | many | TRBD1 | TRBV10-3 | CAIRPGQGDARYGYTF | TGTGCCATCAGACCGGGACAGGGCGACGCCCGCTATGGCTACACCTTC
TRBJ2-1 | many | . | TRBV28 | CASSPRRLNEQFF | TGTGCCAGCAGTCCGCGCCGCCTCAATGAGCAGTTCTTC
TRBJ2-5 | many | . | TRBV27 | CASSLSPGVQETQYF | TGTGCCAGCAGTTTATCCCCGGGTGTCCAAGAGACCCAGTACTTC
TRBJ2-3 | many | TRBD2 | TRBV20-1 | CSAGTSGSTDTQYF | TGCAGTGCTGGGACTAGCGGAAGCACAGATACGCAGTATTTT
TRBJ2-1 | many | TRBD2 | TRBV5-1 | CASSTRPGLADNEQFF | TGTGCCAGCAGCACACGGCCGGGACTAGCGGACAATGAGCAGTTCTTC
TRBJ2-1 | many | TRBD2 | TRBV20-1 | CSVTPAGNEQFF | TGCAGTGTAACACCAGCGGGAAACGAGCAGTTCTTC
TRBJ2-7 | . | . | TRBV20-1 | CSARDPGRERTYEQYF | TGCAGTGCTAGAGATCCTGGCAGGGAGAGGACCTACGAGCAGTACTTC
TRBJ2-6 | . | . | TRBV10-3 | CAISESSGLFRSGANVLTF | TGTGCCATCAGTGAGTCCTCTGGGCTGTTCCGCTCTGGGGCCAACGTCCTGACTTTC
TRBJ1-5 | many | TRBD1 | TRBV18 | CASSDQGAGQPQHF | TGTGCCAGCTCAGATCAGGGGGCAGGACAGCCCCAGCATTTT
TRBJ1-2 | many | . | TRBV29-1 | CSAKRADYGYTF | TGCAGCGCTAAACGGGCCGACTATGGCTACACCTTC
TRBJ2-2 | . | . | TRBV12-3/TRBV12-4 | CASSFMAGTGELFF | TGTGCCAGCAGTTTTATGGCGGGGACAGGGGAGCTGTTTTTT
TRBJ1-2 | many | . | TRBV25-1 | CASSERGIRLGTIGYTF | TGTGCCAGCAGTGAGAGGGGTATCAGGTTGGGGACTATCGGCTACACCTTC
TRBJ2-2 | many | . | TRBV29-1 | CSAQVSGTNTGELFF | TGCAGCGCCCAAGTCTCCGGGACAAACACCGGGGAGCTGTTTTTT
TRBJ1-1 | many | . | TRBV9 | CASSVAGGPQSLEAFF | TGTGCCAGCAGCGTAGCTGGCGGCCCCCAAAGCTTGGAAGCTTTCTTT
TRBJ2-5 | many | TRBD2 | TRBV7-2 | CASSPGTRSPQETQYF | TGTGCCAGCAGCCCGGGGACTAGGTCCCCCCAAGAGACCCAGTACTTC
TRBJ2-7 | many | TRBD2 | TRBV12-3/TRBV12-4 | CASSPYTSGSSLYF | TGTGCCAGCAGTCCCTATACTAGCGGGAGTAGCCTGTACTTC
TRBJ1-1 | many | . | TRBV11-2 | CASSNMNKGATEAFF | TGTGCCAGCAGCAACATGAATAAGGGAGCCACTGAAGCTTTCTTT
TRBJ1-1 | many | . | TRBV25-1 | CASSDGIMNTEAFF | TGTGCCAGCAGTGACGGAATCATGAACACTGAAGCTTTCTTT
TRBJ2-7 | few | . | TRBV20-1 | CSAREGAYEQYF | TGCAGTGCTAGAGAGGGTGCCTACGAGCAGTACTTC
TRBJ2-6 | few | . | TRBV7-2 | CASSPEGGRLSGANVLTF | TGTGCCAGCAGCCCCGAAGGGGGGCGTCTATCTGGGGCCAACGTCCTGACTTTC
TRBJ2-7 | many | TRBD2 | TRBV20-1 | CSARGTSGISSSYEQYF | TGCAGTGCTAGAGGGACTAGCGGGATCTCAAGCTCCTACGAGCAGTACTTC
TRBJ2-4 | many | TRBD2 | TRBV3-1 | CASSRSGGLAKNIQYF | TGTGCCAGCAGCCGGAGCGGGGGTCTAGCCAAAAACATTCAGTACTTC
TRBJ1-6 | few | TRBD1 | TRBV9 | CASSVGGTENSPLHF | TGTGCCAGCAGCGTAGGGGGGACAGAAAATTCACCCCTCCACTTT
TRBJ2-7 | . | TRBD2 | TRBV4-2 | CASSQDLRLAGVGSYEQYF | TGTGCCAGCAGCCAAGATTTAAGACTAGCGGGAGTAGGCTCCTACGAGCAGTACTTC
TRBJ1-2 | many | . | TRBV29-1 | CWRGVRRYTF | TGCTGGAGGGGAGTAAGACGCTACACCTTC
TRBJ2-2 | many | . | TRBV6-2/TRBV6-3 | CASSLARLPGELFF | TGTGCCAGCAGTTTGGCTAGACTCCCCGGGGAGCTGTTTTTT
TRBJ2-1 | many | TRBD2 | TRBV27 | CASSLRASGGANEQFF | TGTGCCAGCAGTTTACGGGCTAGCGGAGGTGCCAATGAGCAGTTCTTC
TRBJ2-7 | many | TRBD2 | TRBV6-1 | CASRSGRATYEQYF | TGTGCCAGCAGGAGCGGGAGGGCGACCTACGAGCAGTACTTC
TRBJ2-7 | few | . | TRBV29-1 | CSVQIRLEQYF | TGCAGCGTCCAAATCAGGTTAGAGCAGTACTTC
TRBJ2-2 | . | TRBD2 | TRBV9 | CASSTSRTSGLNTGELFF | TGTGCCAGCAGCACCAGTCGGACTAGCGGTTTGAACACCGGGGAGCTGTTTTTT
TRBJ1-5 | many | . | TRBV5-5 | CASSLGQSNQPQHF | TGTGCCAGCAGTCTCGGACAGAGCAATCAGCCCCAGCATTTT
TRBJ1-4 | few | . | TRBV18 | CASSTNQATNEKLFF | TGTGCCAGCTCTACCAACCAGGCCACTAATGAAAAACTGTTTTTT
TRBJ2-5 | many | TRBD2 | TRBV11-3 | CASKSSGSETQYF | TGTGCCAGCAAGAGTAGCGGGAGTGAGACCCAGTACTTC
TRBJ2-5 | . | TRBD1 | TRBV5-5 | CASSLGDRAMGETQYF | TGTGCCAGCAGCTTAGGGGACAGGGCGATGGGAGAGACCCAGTACTTC
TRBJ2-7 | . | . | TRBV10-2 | CASSPAGSSYEQYF | TGCGCCAGCAGTCCAGCGGGTAGCTCCTACGAGCAGTACTTC
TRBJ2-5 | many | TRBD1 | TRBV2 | CAIGQGGETQYF | TGTGCCATTGGACAGGGCGGAGAGACCCAGTACTTC
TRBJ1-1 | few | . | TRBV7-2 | CASSFPPNTRRNTEAFF | TGTGCCAGCAGCTTTCCCCCGAATACCAGGCGGAACACTGAAGCTTTCTTT